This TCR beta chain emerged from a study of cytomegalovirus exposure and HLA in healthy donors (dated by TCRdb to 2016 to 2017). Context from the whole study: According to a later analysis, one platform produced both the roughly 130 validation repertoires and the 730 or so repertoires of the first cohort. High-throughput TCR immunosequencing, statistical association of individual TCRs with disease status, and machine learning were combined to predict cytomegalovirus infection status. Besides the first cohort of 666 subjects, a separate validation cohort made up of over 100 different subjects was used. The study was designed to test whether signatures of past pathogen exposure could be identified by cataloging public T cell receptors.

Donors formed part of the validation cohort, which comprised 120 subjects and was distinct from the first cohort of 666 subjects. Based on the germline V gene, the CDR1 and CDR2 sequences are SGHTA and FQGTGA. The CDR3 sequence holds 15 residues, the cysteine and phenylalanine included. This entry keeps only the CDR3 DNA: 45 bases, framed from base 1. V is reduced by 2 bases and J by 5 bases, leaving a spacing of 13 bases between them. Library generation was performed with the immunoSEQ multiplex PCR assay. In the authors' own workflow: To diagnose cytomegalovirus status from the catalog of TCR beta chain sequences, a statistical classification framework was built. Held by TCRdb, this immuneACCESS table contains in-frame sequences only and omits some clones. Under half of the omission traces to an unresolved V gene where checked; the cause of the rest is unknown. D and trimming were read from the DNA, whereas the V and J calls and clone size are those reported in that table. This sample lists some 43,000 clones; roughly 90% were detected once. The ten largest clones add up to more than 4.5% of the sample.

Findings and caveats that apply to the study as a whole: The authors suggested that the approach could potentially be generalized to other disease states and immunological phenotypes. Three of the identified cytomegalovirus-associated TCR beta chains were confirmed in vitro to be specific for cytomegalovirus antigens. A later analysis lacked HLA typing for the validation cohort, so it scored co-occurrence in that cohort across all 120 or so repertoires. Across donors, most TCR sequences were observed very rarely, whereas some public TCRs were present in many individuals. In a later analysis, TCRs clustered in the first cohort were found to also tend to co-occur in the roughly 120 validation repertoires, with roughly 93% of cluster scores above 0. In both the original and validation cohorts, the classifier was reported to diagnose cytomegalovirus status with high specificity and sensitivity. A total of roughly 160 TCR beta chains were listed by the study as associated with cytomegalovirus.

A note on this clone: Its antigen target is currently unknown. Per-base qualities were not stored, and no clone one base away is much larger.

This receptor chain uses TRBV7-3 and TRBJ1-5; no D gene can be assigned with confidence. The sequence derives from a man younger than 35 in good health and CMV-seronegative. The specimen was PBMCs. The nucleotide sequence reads TGTGCCAGCAGCTTACTGCCCGGGTCAGATCAGCCCCAGCATTTT. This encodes CASSLLPGSDQPQHF.